This T cell receptor beta chain was sequenced in a study of T cell responses to AZD1222 COVID-19 vaccine. Study outcomes and limitations: The span of vaccine-associated CD4 TCRs extended across spike, with dominance at 160-218 and 743-854. Sampling captured repertoires only after the peak T cell response. A mostly white British donor set with more females was recruited, and clonal diversity was possibly underestimated. The study found Spike-specific TCR breadth and depth rose after two AZD1222 doses.

With 0 bases removed from V and 4 bases from J, the gap between germline ends came to 7 bases. Germline values: CDR1 LNHNV, CDR2 YYDKDF (reference sequence). The CDR3 runs 14 residues. Worth noting for this clone: The antigen is undetermined.

Sequencing used immunoSEQ multiplex PCR; TCRdb keeps in-frame clones, though not all of them. The data show some 86,000 clones, with around 84% seen just once and under 25% held by the top ten. This clonotype was sampled from an adult in good health. The V call is TRBV15, the J call TRBJ1-5; D is unresolved. The specimen comprised peripheral blood, sampled on day 0 of AZD1222 vaccination. CDR3 DNA: TGTGCCACCAGCAGAGAGGTGGGAAATCAGCCCCAGCATTTT. Residues: CATSREVGNQPQHF.